This T cell receptor beta chain appears in the sequencing data of a study of T and B cells in COVID-19 patients. Study information: Blood was sampled from COVID-19 patients who were either actively infected or recovered. Study-level findings and limits: Exclusive to the recovered cohort were a few thousand TCR clusters, roughly 34 of them with low generation probability.

Trimming stripped 0 bases from V and 1 base from J, with 4 bases between. The germline V gene encodes CDR1 PRHDT and CDR2 FYEKMQ (reference sequence). This CDR3 has 14 residues. This clonotype was recorded at least ten times. Its antigen is currently unknown. From blood, roughly 250-550 ng of genomic DNA served as TRB template. Multiplex PCR with BIOMED2 TRB-A/B primer pools amplified TRB rearrangements. TCRdb used MiXCR to reprocess the multiplex PCR reads, holding one entry per CDR3 protein. The sample carries some 14,000 distinct CDR3 sequences, about 25% recorded once. What was sequenced was blood. This chain joins TRBV13 and TRBJ1-5; D not certain. The sequence was obtained from a human donor who had recovered from COVID-19. CDR3 DNA: TGTGCCAGCAGCTTAGGTCAGAGCAATCAGCCCCAGCATTTT. This gives the protein CASSLGQSNQPQHF.